The 28 T cell receptor beta chains given below trace back to one sample, sequenced in a study of OX40 agonist ivuxolimab in advanced cancers. Some clones are missing from TCRdb's copy, which holds only in-frame ones; the method was immunoSEQ multiplex PCR. The sample contains 65,000 to 85,000 clones, about nine tenths of which appear only once. This sample comprised CD4+ or CD8+ T cells sorted from blood, obtained in a trial of the OX40 agonist ivuxolimab. These receptors were obtained from an adult with an advanced solid tumor such as melanoma, head and neck, liver or kidney cancer.

The V gene is TRBV27, the J gene TRBJ2-7; 14 bases map to TRBD2. Germline trimming cut 3 bases from V and 6 bases from J; bases unmatched to any gene: 10. There are 17 residues in the CDR3. Germline assignment: CDR1 MNHEY and CDR2 SMNVEV (reference sequence). CDR3 nucleotide sequence: TGTGCCAGCAGTTTCAACGACCTGACTAGCGGGAGGGGCGAGCAGTACTTC. Its translation is CASSFNDLTSGRGEQYF.

The V gene is TRBV18, the J gene TRBJ2-2; D remains unclear. V was trimmed by 5 bases and J by 5 bases, leaving 9 bases between them. The CDR3 is made up of 13 amino acids. Germline CDR1 KGHSH, CDR2 LQKENI. CDR3 region: CASSELFTGELFF. The CDR3 DNA sequence: TGTGCCAGCTCAGAACTTTTTACCGGGGAGCTGTTTTTT.

This clone showed up just once. The CDR3 region is CASSGSIYGYTF. The CDR3 coding sequence is TGCGCCAGCAGTGGGAGCATCTATGGCTACACCTTC. This sequence joins TRBV10-2 and TRBJ1-2; D not certain. The CDR3 spans 12 residues. V lost 4 bases to trimming and J lost 4 bases, with 7 bases between them. The germline CDR1 and CDR2 sequences are WSHSY and SAAADI.

This chain connects TRBV29-1 to TRBJ2-7, with D unresolved. V was clipped by 4 bases and J by 4 bases, with 17 bases between them. The CDR3 has 14 amino acids. Germline V gene data show CDR1 as SQVTM and CDR2 as ANQGSEA. CDR3 coding DNA: TGCAGCGTTGGGGATCGGCAACGTGAATACGAGCAGTACTTC. This gives the protein CSVGDRQREYEQYF.

This clone appeared a single time. The chain carries TRBV10-3 and TRBJ2-5; D might be TRBD1 or TRBD2, each matching 6 bases. Trimming stripped 10 bases from V and 2 bases from J, with 17 bases between. Germline loops: CDR1 ENHRY, CDR2 SYGVKD. This CDR3 region has 14 residues. The CDR3 protein is CATGVPGVQETQYF. In DNA form, the CDR3 reads TGTGCCACAGGGGTTCCGGGGGTACAAGAGACCCAGTACTTC.

This clone showed up just once. The chain combines TRBV2 with TRBJ1-5, with D perhaps TRBD1 (6 bases). V lost 2 bases to trimming and J lost 7 bases, with 9 bases between them. This CDR3 has 13 amino acids. The V gene's germline CDR1 is SNHLY and CDR2 FYNNEI. The DNA of the CDR3 is TGTGCCAGCAGTGAACCAGGGGTACAGCCCCAGCATTTT. Its protein product is CASSEPGVQPQHF.

The V gene is TRBV7-8, the J gene TRBJ2-1, with TRBD2 identical over 8 bases. CDR1 and CDR2 (germline): SGHVS, FQNEAQ. The CDR3 spans 15 residues. J was trimmed by 7 bases and V by 5 bases; bases with no gene match: 10. The CDR3: CASSPRRGEKNEQFF. Written as DNA, the CDR3 is TGTGCCAGCAGCCCGCGGCGGGGGGAAAAAAATGAGCAGTTCTTC.

V and J are TRBV5-4 and TRBJ2-1, with TRBD1 matching 8 bases. This CDR3 has 16 residues. Losses at the gene ends were 4 bases for V and 4 bases for J; bases not matched to a gene: 10. Germline CDR1 and CDR2: SGHNT and YYREEE (reference sequence). The CDR3 spells CASSPTTGAAYNEQFF. In DNA form, the CDR3 reads TGTGCCAGCAGCCCGACGACAGGGGCCGCGTACAATGAGCAGTTCTTC.

The table lists this clone with a few counts. The chain recombines TRBV11-2 with TRBJ1-1; tentatively, D is TRBD1 (6 bases). With 4 bases removed from V and 0 bases from J, the gap between germline ends came to 12 bases. CDR1 is SGHAT, CDR2 FQNNGV, per germline. The CDR3 is 15 amino acids. The DNA of the CDR3 is TGTGCCAGCAGCTCCAGAGGGGGGATGAACACTGAAGCTTTCTTT. Encoded protein: CASSSRGGMNTEAFF.

This chain joins TRBV5-1 and TRBJ2-1, with 7 positions matching TRBD2. CDR3 size: 15 residues. The germline V gene encodes CDR1 SGHRS and CDR2 YFSETQ. J was trimmed by 4 bases and V by 2 bases; bases with no gene match: 6. The CDR3 here is CASSLNGGSYNEQFF. CDR3 nucleotide sequence: TGCGCCAGCAGCTTAAACGGGGGGTCTTACAATGAGCAGTTCTTC.

The rearrangement uses TRBV7-2 and TRBJ1-1, with a tentative D call TRBD1 (5 bases). Germline V gene sequence: CDR1 SGHTA, CDR2 FQGNSA. CDR3 length equals 16 residues. V lost 6 bases and J lost 4, with 21 bases in between. The chain's CDR3 is CASSRQKVQAGTEAFF. In nucleotides, the CDR3 is TGTGCCAGCAGTCGTCAAAAGGTACAGGCAGGCACTGAAGCTTTCTTT.

The rearrangement links TRBV5-1 to TRBJ2-2; 7 nucleotides line up with TRBD1. The germline gives CDR1 SGHRS, CDR2 YFSETQ. The ends lost 3 bases at V and 3 bases at J; junction bases unmatched: 11. The CDR3 runs 17 residues. CDR3 bases: TGCGCCAGCAGCTACGAGCCTGGACAGGCCCACACCGGGGAGCTGTTTTTT. Translation gives CASSYEPGQAHTGELFF.

Notes on this clone: At one of its ends the junction is not consistent with the germline gene, which may arise from a read error. This rearrangement joins TRBV14 to TRBJ1-6; D is uncertain. The CDR3 contains 13 residues. In germline, CDR1 is SGHDN, CDR2 FVKESK. CDR3 protein: CASTQILDSPLHF. The CDR3 DNA follows: TGTGCCAGCACCCAAATCCTCGATTCACCCCTCCACTTT.

This chain uses TRBV7-2 with TRBJ2-3; no definite D call. CDR3 length: 13 residues. The ends were cut back, 2 bases at V and 0 bases at J, with 3 bases in the middle. Germline CDR1 and CDR2: SGHTA and FQGNSA. The CDR3 is CASSLYSTDTQYF. The CDR3 nucleotides are TGTGCCAGCAGCTTATACAGCACAGATACGCAGTATTTT.

The rearrangement joins TRBV29-1 to TRBJ1-1; D not resolved. There are 13 residues in the CDR3. Deletions cut 4 bases from V and 4 bases from J, with 13 bases between. Germline V gene sequence: CDR1 SQVTM, CDR2 ANQGSEA. CDR3 in DNA: TGCAGCGTTGGAAAGTCCCAGCGCACTGAAGCTTTCTTT. Translation gives CSVGKSQRTEAFF.

This chain joins TRBV7-8 and TRBJ1-2, with D perhaps TRBD1 (6 bases). The CDR3 has 16 amino acids. Trimming removed 3 bases from V and 0 bases from J, with 14 bases in between. Germline V lookup: CDR1 SGHVS, CDR2 FQNEAQ. CDR3: CASSFSTGRSNYGYTF. CDR3 in DNA: TGTGCCAGCAGCTTTAGTACAGGGAGGTCTAACTATGGCTACACCTTC.

The chain links TRBV9 to TRBJ1-2, with TRBD1 matching over 8 bases. V lost 4 bases and J lost 4; bases outside the gene matches: 12. There are 16 residues in the CDR3. The V gene's germline CDR1 is SGDLS and CDR2 YYNGEE. The CDR3 DNA follows: TGTGCCAGCAGCCGCCGGACAGGGATTTTTAGCTATGGCTACACCTTC. Translating gives CASSRRTGIFSYGYTF.

This chain joins TRBV7-8 and TRBJ1-4; D gene unclear. CDR3 length equals 12 residues. The V and J ends lost 5 bases and 8 bases respectively, with 9 bases between them. The germline CDR1 and CDR2 sequences are SGHVS and FQNEAQ. DNA for the CDR3: TGTGCCAGCAGCCCCCCAAGCGAAAAACTGTTTTTT. Encoded protein: CASSPPSEKLFF.

V gene TRBV9 combines with J gene TRBJ2-5; D is perhaps TRBD2 (6 bases). Germline loops: CDR1 SGDLS, CDR2 YYNGEE. The V gene lost 0 bases and the J gene lost 5 bases, with 17 bases spanning the gap. The CDR3 has 16 residues. The CDR3 coding sequence is TGTGCCAGCAGCGTAGGAAGGGCGGGGCTAATGGAGACCCAGTACTTC. As protein: CASSVGRAGLMETQYF.

The V gene is TRBV2, the J gene TRBJ2-5; D possibly matches TRBD1 or TRBD2 (5 bases each). Germline V gene sequence: CDR1 SNHLY, CDR2 FYNNEI. The ends were cut back, 2 bases at V and 4 bases at J, with 11 bases in the middle. The CDR3 spans 14 residues. CDR3 sequence reads: CASSEQGEGETQYF. The DNA of the CDR3 is TGTGCCAGCAGTGAACAGGGTGAGGGAGAGACCCAGTACTTC.

The chain joins TRBV5-1 to TRBJ1-2; D gene unclear. The CDR3 is 14 amino acids. Germline CDR1 SGHRS, CDR2 YFSETQ. The V and J ends lost 1 base and 2 bases respectively, with 9 bases between them. CDR3 in DNA: TGCGCCAGCAGCTTGTCCGACGGGAACTATGGCTACACCTTC. Its translation is CASSLSDGNYGYTF.

The sample holds one count of this clone. J is TRBJ1-4 and V is TRBV11-2; D unresolved. Germline lookup yields CDR1 SGHAT and CDR2 FQNNGV. V was shortened by 8 bases and J by 10 bases, with 17 bases between the two germline ends. This CDR3 is built from 13 residues. CDR3 protein: CASGSSFAGKLFF. DNA of the CDR3: TGTGCCAGCGGGTCTTCCTTCGCGGGAAAACTGTTTTTT.

The chain couples TRBV6-5 to TRBJ2-3; no firm D call. The CDR3 is 13 residues long. Germline V CDR1 and CDR2: MNHEY, SVGAGI. Trimming pared 4 bases from V and 1 base from J, leaving 6 bases between. CDR3 sequence (DNA): TGTGCCAGCAGTTTCGTCGGCACAGATACGCAGTATTTT. This translates into CASSFVGTDTQYF.

The chain carries TRBV19 and TRBJ2-5; TRBD1 matches at 9 bases. Losses at the gene ends were 3 bases for V and 5 bases for J; bases not matched to a gene: 7. This CDR3 spans 15 amino acids. In germline, CDR1 is LNHDA, CDR2 SQIVND (reference sequence). The CDR3 reads CASSMFTGGRETQYF. Written as DNA, the CDR3 is TGTGCCAGTAGTATGTTCACAGGGGGCCGTGAGACCCAGTACTTC.

The chain combines TRBV19 with TRBJ2-1, with D perhaps TRBD1 (5 bases). Germline CDR1 and CDR2: LNHDA and SQIVND (reference sequence). V was pared by 7 bases and J by 3 bases, with 19 bases between. This CDR3 is built from 16 residues. CDR3 sequence reads: CASISGSAQGYNEQFF. CDR3 coding DNA: TGTGCCAGTATTTCAGGGTCGGCCCAGGGCTACAATGAGCAGTTCTTC.

The chain uses TRBV5-1 and TRBJ2-1; D uncertain. Germline V CDR1 and CDR2: SGHRS, YFSETQ. The CDR3 is 14 amino acids. V dropped 6 bases and J dropped 9 bases, with 19 bases sitting between them. CDR3 coding DNA: TGCGCCAGCACTCCCTTGACCCAGCCCCGTGAGCAGTTCTTC. Amino acid sequence: CASTPLTQPREQFF.

The V gene is TRBV5-6, the J gene TRBJ2-5; D gene unclear. Germline lookup yields CDR1 SGHDT and CDR2 YYEEEE. V was shortened by 4 bases and J by 0 bases, with 10 bases between the two germline ends. This CDR3 is built from 14 residues. The CDR3 region has the DNA TGTGCCAGCAGCCTCGACGGGTACCAAGAGACCCAGTACTTC. Translating it yields CASSLDGYQETQYF.

This chain links TRBV6-6 with TRBJ1-5, with D uncertain. Germline CDR1 reads MNHNY; CDR2 reads SVGAGI (reference sequence). The length of the CDR3 is 10 residues. V shed 5 bases and J shed 7 bases, with 3 bases lying between them. The CDR3 coding sequence is TGTGCCAGCAGTCTACAGCCCCAGCATTTT. It is translated as CASSLQPQHF.